The rows below give T cell receptor beta chains drawn from one sample of a study of somatic mutations in cytotoxic T cells in rheumatoid arthritis. Assay: immunoSEQ multiplex PCR; the TCRdb copy retains only in-frame clones and omits some. The sample records around 19,000 clones, over 60% being singletons. The sequencing input was CD8+ T cells sorted from blood. The receptors derive from an adult with rheumatoid arthritis. Both conserved end residues are part of each CDR3. Each record gives: D gene, V gene, clone size, J gene, CDR3 protein, CDR3 DNA. A D gene is named only where the DNA matches it firmly. Clone size is given for some rows only: seen once, a few or many times, or a class if the clone is expanded.

.	TRBV27	.	TRBJ2-3	CASKHSADTQYF	TGTGCCAGCAAGCACAGCGCAGATACGCAGTATTTT
.	TRBV27	.	TRBJ1-3	CASSLSQGNTIYF	TGTGCCAGCAGTTTATCCCAGGGAAACACCATATATTTT
.	TRBV30	few	TRBJ1-2	CAWRVGFGYTF	TGTGCCTGGAGGGTCGGGTTTGGCTACACCTTC
TRBD1	TRBV19	.	TRBJ1-1	CASSIGDRGGPNTEAFF	TGTGCCAGTAGTATTGGGGACAGGGGGGGACCGAACACTGAAGCTTTCTTT
TRBD1	TRBV6-5	.	TRBJ2-7	CASSKPGQGYYEQYF	TGTGCCAGCAGTAAGCCGGGACAGGGTTACTACGAGCAGTACTTC
.	TRBV21-1	.	TRBJ1-1	CASSKQGARGCDTEAFF	TGTGCCAGCAGCAAACAGGGCGCGAGGGGCTGTGACACTGAAGCTTTCTTT
.	TRBV2	.	TRBJ2-1	CASFEQGNEQFF	TGTGCCAGCTTTGAACAGGGCAATGAGCAGTTCTTC
TRBD2	TRBV4-1	.	TRBJ2-7	CASSQDPGLVVGSYEQYF	TGCGCCAGCAGCCAAGATCCCGGACTAGTAGTCGGATCCTACGAGCAGTACTTC
.	TRBV27	.	TRBJ2-3	CASSLYLDLNGATSTDTQYF	TGTGCCAGCAGTTTATACCTTGACCTGAATGGGGCCACTAGCACAGATACGCAGTATTTT
TRBD1	TRBV19	.	TRBJ2-7	CASSGTGGSYEQYF	TGTGCCAGTAGCGGGACAGGGGGCTCCTACGAGCAGTACTTC
.	TRBV5-1	.	TRBJ1-4	CASSQSRQANEKLFF	TGCGCCAGCAGCCAATCCCGACAGGCTAATGAAAAACTGTTTTTT